This record concerns one TCR beta chain sequence. Its antigen is still unknown. The data are from a study of OX40 agonist ivuxolimab in advanced cancers. Study findings and constraints: At doses 0.1 to 3.0 mg/kg, CD4+ and CD8+ clones expanded.

The data were produced by immunoSEQ multiplex PCR, yet TCRdb's version contains in-frame clones alone and is incomplete. The sample gives under 75,000 clones, roughly nine tenths of which show up once; 6% to 8% is in the top ten. Blood samples were obtained at baseline, cycle 4 day 1, and cycle 7 day 1. Germline lookup yields CDR1 SGHTS and CDR2 YDEGEE. The CDR3 covers 13 residues. V was clipped by 3 bases and J by 9 bases; unmatched bases: 6. This specimen was CD4+ or CD8+ T cells sorted from blood, taken in a trial of the OX40 agonist ivuxolimab. The J gene is TRBJ1-1, the V gene TRBV5-8; 9 positions match TRBD1. The clonotype comes from an adult with an advanced solid tumor such as melanoma, head and neck, liver or kidney cancer. The CDR3 sequence is CASSSRTGAKAFF. CDR3 coding DNA: TGTGCCAGCAGCTCAAGGACAGGGGCCAAAGCTTTCTTT. Full variable domain (rest looked up from reference TRBV5-8 and TRBJ1-1): EAGVTQSPTHLIKTRGQQATLRCSPISGHTSVYWYQQALGLGLQFLLWYDEGEERNRGNFPPRFSGRQFPNYSSELNVNALELEDSALYLCASSSRTGAKAFFGQGTRLTVV.